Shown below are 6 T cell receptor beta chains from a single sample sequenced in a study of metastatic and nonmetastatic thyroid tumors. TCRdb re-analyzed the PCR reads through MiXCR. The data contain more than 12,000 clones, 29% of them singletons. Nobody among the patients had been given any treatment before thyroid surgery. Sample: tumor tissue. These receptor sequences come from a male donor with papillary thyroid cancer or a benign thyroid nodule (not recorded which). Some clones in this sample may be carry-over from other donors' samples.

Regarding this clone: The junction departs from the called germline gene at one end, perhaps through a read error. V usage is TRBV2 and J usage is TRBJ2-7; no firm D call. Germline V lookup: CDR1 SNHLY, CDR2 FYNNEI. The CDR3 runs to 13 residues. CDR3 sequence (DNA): TGTGCCAGCAAGGTGCACGGCGTCTACGAGCAGTCCTTC. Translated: CASKVHGVYEQSF.

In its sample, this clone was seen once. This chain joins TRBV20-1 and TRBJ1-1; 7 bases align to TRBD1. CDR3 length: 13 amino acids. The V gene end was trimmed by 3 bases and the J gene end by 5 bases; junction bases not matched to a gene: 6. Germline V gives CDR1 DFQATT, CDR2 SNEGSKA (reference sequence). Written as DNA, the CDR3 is TGCAGTGCTAGTGGGACAGTGCAAACTGAAGCTTTCTTT. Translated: CSASGTVQTEAFF.

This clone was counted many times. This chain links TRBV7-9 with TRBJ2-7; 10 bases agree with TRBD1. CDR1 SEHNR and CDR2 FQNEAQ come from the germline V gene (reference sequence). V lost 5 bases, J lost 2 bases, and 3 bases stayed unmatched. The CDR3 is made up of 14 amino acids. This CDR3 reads CASSGTGDTYEQYF. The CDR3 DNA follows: TGTGCCAGCAGCGGGACAGGGGATACCTACGAGCAGTACTTC.

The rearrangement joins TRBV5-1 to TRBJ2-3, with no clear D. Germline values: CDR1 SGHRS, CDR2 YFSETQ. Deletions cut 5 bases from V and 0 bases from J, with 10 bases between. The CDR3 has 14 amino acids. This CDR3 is CASSTTSSTDTQYF. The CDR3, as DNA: TGCGCCAGCAGTACCACGTCGAGCACAGATACGCAGTATTTT.

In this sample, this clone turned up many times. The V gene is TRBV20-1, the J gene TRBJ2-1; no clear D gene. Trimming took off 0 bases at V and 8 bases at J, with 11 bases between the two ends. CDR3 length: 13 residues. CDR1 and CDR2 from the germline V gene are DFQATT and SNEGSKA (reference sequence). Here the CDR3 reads CSARDPVRDEQFF. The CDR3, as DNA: TGCAGTGCTAGAGATCCCGTTCGGGATGAGCAGTTCTTC.

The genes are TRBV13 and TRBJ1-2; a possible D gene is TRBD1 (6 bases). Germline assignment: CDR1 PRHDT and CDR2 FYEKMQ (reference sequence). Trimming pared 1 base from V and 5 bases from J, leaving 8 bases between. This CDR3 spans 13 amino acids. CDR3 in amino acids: CASSLEGGYGYTF. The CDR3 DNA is TGTGCCAGCAGCTTAGAGGGGGGGTATGGCTACACCTTC.